The present T cell receptor (beta chain) was sequenced within a study of T cells after yellow fever vaccination. This clonotype was observed a few times. No antigen is known for it. V shed 5 bases and J 1 base; nucleotides not matched to a gene: 7. Germline V lookup: CDR1 SGHTA, CDR2 FQGNSA. CDR3 size: 15 residues. 5'RACE template switching produced TCR cDNA carrying a universal primer site and UMIs. TCRdb redid the calling of the 5' RACE reads with MiXCR, one entry per CDR3 protein. The sample has hundreds of thousands of distinct CDR3 sequences; approximately 6% are singletons. Broader study findings: The booster response re-showed most primary clones: around 97% CD4, about 89% CD8.

Source: PBMCs, taken 5 days after the yellow fever booster vaccination. The chain recombines TRBV7-2 with TRBJ2-5; 7 nucleotides agree with TRBD1. The clonotype comes from a man between 25 and 39 years old who received the YFV17D yellow fever vaccine. The CDR3, as DNA: TGTGCCAGCAGCCGAGCCGGGACAGTCCAAGAGACCCAGTACTTC. Its translation: CASSRAGTVQETQYF. Variable domain in full (rest from reference TRBV7-2 and TRBJ2-5): GAGVSQSPSNKVTEKGKDVELRCDPISGHTALYWYRQSLGQGLEFLIYFQGNSAPDKSGLPSDRFSAERTGGSVSTLTIQRTQQEDSAVYLCASSRAGTVQETQYFGPGTRLLVL.